The present TCR beta chain was sequenced within a study of patients and donors after allogeneic stem cell transplantation. The CDR3 runs to 14 residues. V was shortened by 6 bases and J by 5 bases, with 14 bases between the two germline ends. Each CDR3 protein gets one entry after TCRdb re-called the RT-PCR reads with MiXCR. The repertoire has 95,000 to 120,000 distinct CDR3 sequences, 35% of them found once; the top ten carry around 30%. The rearrangement uses TRBV12-3 or TRBV12-4 and TRBJ1-5, with unresolved D. This TCR derives from a human donor who was either an allogeneic HSCT recipient or a stem cell or donor lymphocyte infusion donor (not recorded which). It is not recorded whose cells these are; they may come from a transplant donor. The specimen sequenced was blood, either unsorted or a sorted T cell fraction (not recorded which). The DNA of the CDR3 is TGTGCCAGCAGCCCCGACGGGGTTTATCAGCCCCAGCATTTT. Translated, it gives CASSPDGVYQPQHF.